The 26 T cell receptor beta chains given below trace back to one sample, sequenced in a study of blood T cell repertoires in COVID-19. Profiled with immunoSEQ multiplex PCR; TCRdb holds only in-frame clones, not every one. The sample records 65,000 to 85,000 clones, 80% to 90% being singletons. Sequencing was done on a sample of peripheral blood. These TCRs come from a woman aged 60-75 years with acute or convalescent COVID-19.

The V and J genes are TRBV3-1 (or the pseudogene TRBV3-2) and TRBJ1-2, with TRBD1 matching 9 bases. The CDR3 totals 15 residues. The germline gives CDR1 LGHDT, CDR2 YNNKEL (reference sequence). V trimming: 4 bases; J trimming: 2 bases; junction bases outside the gene matches: 5. CDR3 amino acids: CASSRTGTGNYGYTF. For the CDR3, the DNA is TGTGCCAGCAGCCGAACCGGGACAGGGAACTATGGCTACACCTTC.

The genes are TRBV7-3 and TRBJ1-6, with a tentative D call TRBD1 (6 bases). Germline V gene data show CDR1 as SGHTA and CDR2 as FQGTGA. The CDR3 contains 14 residues. V shed 2 bases and J shed 10 bases, with 12 bases lying between them. DNA for the CDR3: TGTGCCAGCAGCTTAGGGGGGGCAGAATCACCCCTCCACTTT. It yields the protein CASSLGGAESPLHF. Filled out from reference TRBV7-3 and TRBJ1-6, the complete variable domain reads GAGVSQTPSNKVTEKGKYVELRCDPISGHTALYWYRQSLGQGPEFLIYFQGTGAADDSGLPNDRFFAVRPEGSVSTLKIQRTERGDSAVYLCASSLGGAESPLHFGNGTRLTVT.

The chain recombines TRBV2 with TRBJ2-5; 10 nucleotides align to TRBD2. The length of the CDR3 is 15 residues. Germline V gives CDR1 SNHLY, CDR2 FYNNEI. Unmatched junction bases numbered 9, after V lost 2 bases and J lost 9 bases. CDR3 nucleotides: TGTGCCAGCAGTGAACGCCTAGCGGGGGTACTAGCCCAGTACTTC. It yields the protein CASSERLAGVLAQYF. The full variable domain, its missing parts supplied by reference TRBV2 and TRBJ2-5, is EPEVTQTPSHQVTQMGQEVILRCVPISNHLYFYWYRQILGQKVEFLVSFYNNEISEKSEIFDDQFSVERPDGSNFTLKIRSTKLEDSAMYFCASSERLAGVLAQYFGPGTRLLVL.

The rearrangement uses TRBV28 and TRBJ1-1; 8 nucleotides match TRBD1. The CDR3 is 15 amino acids. Germline V lookup: CDR1 MDHEN, CDR2 SYDVKM. Germline trimming cut 1 base from V and 2 bases from J; bases unmatched to any gene: 3. The CDR3 reads CASSLLQGGNTEAFF. The CDR3 coding sequence is TGTGCCAGCAGTTTATTACAGGGGGGAAACACTGAAGCTTTCTTT. The variable domain in full, with the rest retrieved from reference TRBV28 and TRBJ1-1, is DVKVTQSSRYLVKRTGEKVFLECVQDMDHENMFWYRQDPGLGLRLIYFSYDVKMKEKGDIPEGYSVSREKKERFSLILESASTNQTSMYLCASSLLQGGNTEAFFGQGTRLTVV.

The gene calls are TRBV10-1 and TRBJ2-7; 11 positions agree with TRBD1. The V gene end was trimmed by 2 bases and the J gene end by 2 bases; junction bases not matched to a gene: 5. CDR1 and CDR2 (germline): WNHNN, SYGVQD (reference sequence). The CDR3 spans 16 residues. CDR3: CASSETRTGGAYEQYF. Here the CDR3 DNA reads TGCGCCAGCAGTGAGACTCGGACAGGGGGCGCCTACGAGCAGTACTTC.

The genes are TRBV19 and TRBJ1-1; D uncertain. This CDR3 region has 13 residues. Per germline, CDR1 LNHDA and CDR2 SQIVND (reference sequence). Trimming left V 4 bases short and J 0 bases short, with 6 bases between. The CDR3 reads CASSNGLNTEAFF. The CDR3 DNA follows: TGTGCCAGTAGTAACGGTTTGAACACTGAAGCTTTCTTT.

J is TRBJ2-1 and V is TRBV10-3; 8 bases agree with TRBD1. The V gene end was trimmed by 6 bases and the J gene end by 8 bases; junction bases not matched to a gene: 3. Germline CDR1 is ENHRY and CDR2 is SYGVKD. The CDR3 length is 12 residues. The CDR3: CAISPDRDEQFF. CDR3 DNA sequence: TGTGCCATCAGCCCGGACAGGGATGAGCAGTTCTTC.

The V and J genes are TRBV3-1 (or the pseudogene TRBV3-2) and TRBJ1-5; 7 positions match TRBD1. Trimming removed 3 bases from V and 4 bases from J; junction bases left unmatched: 3. The CDR3 is 14 residues long. The germline V gene has CDR1 LGHDT and CDR2 YNNKEL (reference sequence). The CDR3 DNA is TGTGCCAGCAGCCAGGGACAGATTAATCAGCCCCAGCATTTT. It is translated as CASSQGQINQPQHF.

The chain carries TRBV6-5 and TRBJ2-2; TRBD1 matches 8 bases. The length of the CDR3 is 16 residues. Germline loops: CDR1 MNHEY, CDR2 SVGAGI. With 4 bases clipped from V and 6 bases from J, the junction kept 10 bases outside the gene matches. This CDR3 reads CASSSWGQAVAGELFF. The DNA of the CDR3 is TGTGCCAGCAGTTCTTGGGGACAGGCAGTGGCCGGGGAGCTGTTTTTT.

The chain combines TRBV19 with TRBJ1-1; 8 nucleotides align to TRBD1. V was pared by 5 bases and J by 7 bases, with 15 bases of the junction left unmatched. The CDR3 contains 16 residues. The germline gives CDR1 LNHDA, CDR2 SQIVND (reference sequence). DNA for the CDR3: TGTGCCAGTAGTCTGCGCTCTCTTGACAGGGGCGGTGAAGCTTTCTTT. Amino acid sequence: CASSLRSLDRGGEAFF.

V and J are TRBV7-3 and TRBJ2-2, with D possibly TRBD1 on 5 matching bases. The germline CDR1 and CDR2 sequences are SGHTA and FQGTGA. The CDR3 covers 15 residues. Trimming removed 5 bases from V and 4 bases from J, with 14 bases in between. The CDR3 DNA reads as TGTGCCAGCAGCCCAGGGCTCGGTAGCACCGGGGAGCTGTTTTTT. Amino acid sequence: CASSPGLGSTGELFF.

The rearrangement joins TRBV7-2 to TRBJ1-2; D unclear. The CDR3 runs to 15 residues. Trimming took off 3 bases at V and 2 bases at J, with 13 bases between the two ends. Germline V lookup: CDR1 SGHTA, CDR2 FQGNSA. The CDR3 is CASSFPHSGNYGYTF. The CDR3, as DNA: TGTGCCAGCAGCTTCCCTCATTCAGGAAACTATGGCTACACCTTC.

The V and J genes are TRBV9 and TRBJ1-2; TRBD1 matches 9 bases. The germline V gene has CDR1 SGDLS and CDR2 YYNGEE. This CDR3 has 18 residues. Trimming took 3 bases from V and 4 from J; bases not matched to a gene: 16. DNA for the CDR3: TGTGCCAGCAGCGCCTCCCCCGGGACAGGGCTTTCGGGCTATGGCTACACCTTC. Amino acids: CASSASPGTGLSGYGYTF.

This clone was detected only a few times. The chain combines TRBV6-5 with TRBJ1-1; TRBD1 is a possible D gene (5 bases). This CDR3 comprises 13 residues. Germline V gene lookup returns CDR1 MNHEY and CDR2 SVGAGI. Trimming removed 7 bases at V and 0 bases at J, with 9 bases between. This CDR3 reads CASTLTVNTEAFF. In nucleotides, the CDR3 is TGTGCCAGCACTCTGACAGTGAACACTGAAGCTTTCTTT.

The rearrangement links TRBV7-6 to TRBJ2-3; possible D gene TRBD2, 6 bases. Trimming shortened V by 4 bases and J by 6 bases, and 17 bases separated the two germline ends. CDR3 size: 15 residues. Germline V gives CDR1 SGHVS, CDR2 FNYEAQ. CDR3 loop: CASSSTSGGSDTQYF. CDR3 DNA sequence: TGTGCCAGCAGCTCGACTTCCGGGGGTTCGGATACGCAGTATTTT.

The rearrangement links TRBV12-3 or TRBV12-4 to TRBJ1-3; no clear D. The CDR3 has 12 amino acids. V was cut by 3 bases and J by 4 bases, with 4 bases left in between. In DNA, the CDR3 is TGTGCCAGCAGTTTCTCCGGAAACACCATATATTTT. It translates to CASSFSGNTIYF.

This clone was observed a few times. This chain links TRBV24-1 with TRBJ2-1; TRBD1 aligns across 7 bases. CDR1 and CDR2 from the germline V gene are KGHDR and SFDVKD. The V segment lost 0 bases and the J segment 9 bases; nucleotides outside the gene matches: 1. This CDR3 spans 13 amino acids. CDR3 sequence (DNA): TGTGCCACCAGTGATTTGCGACAGGGTGAGCAGTTCTTC. As protein: CATSDLRQGEQFF.

The sample holds many counts of this clone. V gene TRBV4-3 combines with J gene TRBJ2-2; 8 nucleotides agree with TRBD2. There are 17 residues in the CDR3. J was trimmed by 5 bases and V by 0 bases; bases with no gene match: 8. Per germline, CDR1 LGHNA and CDR2 YSLEER. CDR3 region: CASSQDPGGRGTGELFF. The CDR3 DNA is TGCGCCAGCAGCCAAGATCCGGGGGGGCGAGGTACCGGGGAGCTGTTTTTT.

This chain uses TRBV29-1 with TRBJ1-1, with D maybe TRBD1 (5 bases). Germline V CDR1 and CDR2: SQVTM, ANQGSEA. Trimming shortened V by 1 base and J by 4 bases, and 7 bases separated the two germline ends. The CDR3 sequence is 12 residues long. The DNA for the CDR3 is TGCAGCGTTGAAGGGGGCGTCACTGAAGCTTTCTTT. This translates into CSVEGGVTEAFF.

The gene calls are TRBV24-1 and TRBJ2-5; 10 positions match TRBD1. The CDR3 has 17 amino acids. The V gene end was trimmed by 4 bases and the J gene end by 2 bases; junction bases not matched to a gene: 9. Germline CDR1 KGHDR, CDR2 SFDVKD. In nucleotides, the CDR3 is TGTGCCACCAGTGACCTGACAGGGGGCAGTAGGCAAGAGACCCAGTACTTC. It codes for CATSDLTGGSRQETQYF.

The J gene is TRBJ2-4, the V gene TRBV6-1, with TRBD2 matching over 7 bases. This CDR3 spans 17 amino acids. Per germline, CDR1 MNHNS and CDR2 SASEGT. Losses at the gene ends were 2 bases for V and 1 base for J; bases not matched to a gene: 8. The CDR3 region is CASSELVAGEAKNIQYF. CDR3 bases: TGTGCCAGCAGTGAATTAGTCGCGGGGGAGGCCAAAAACATTCAGTACTTC.

CDR3 protein: CASSHDAGPDNYGYTF. The DNA for the CDR3 is TGCGCCAGCAGCCACGACGCAGGGCCCGATAACTATGGCTACACCTTC. This chain connects TRBV4-1 to TRBJ1-2; TRBD1 might be the D (5 bases). This CDR3 spans 16 amino acids. Germline values: CDR1 MGHRA, CDR2 YSYEKL. V was clipped by 3 bases and J by 1 base, with 15 bases between them.

The chain uses TRBV4-2 and TRBJ1-1, with D possibly matching TRBD1 (6 bases). The ends were cut back, 0 bases at V and 2 bases at J, with 10 bases in the middle. The CDR3 is 15 residues long. Germline V CDR1 and CDR2: LGHNA, YNFKEQ. CDR3 amino acids: CASSQDQGYNTEAFF. Written as DNA, the CDR3 is TGTGCCAGCAGCCAAGATCAGGGGTACAACACTGAAGCTTTCTTT.

The chain has TRBV9 and TRBJ2-1; 7 positions match TRBD2. V was pared by 0 bases and J by 4 bases, with 4 bases of the junction left unmatched. Germline V gene lookup returns CDR1 SGDLS and CDR2 YYNGEE. This CDR3 is 15 amino acids long. CDR3 DNA: TGTGCCAGCAGCGTAGAGGCTAGCGGTTACAATGAGCAGTTCTTC. This encodes CASSVEASGYNEQFF.

The chain combines TRBV7-9 with TRBJ2-7; 8 nucleotides align to TRBD2. The CDR3 totals 14 residues. CDR1 is SEHNR and CDR2 is FQNEAQ in the germline V gene (reference sequence). J lost 5 bases, V lost 0 bases, and 3 bases had no gene match. For the CDR3, the DNA is TGTGCCAGCAGCTTAGCTAGCGGGGCCCACGAGCAGTACGTC. It encodes CASSLASGAHEQYV.

The V gene is TRBV7-9, the J gene TRBJ2-2, with a possible D match to TRBD1 (5 bases). The germline V and J ends were trimmed by 1 base and 6 bases, with 9 bases remaining between them. Germline CDR1 SEHNR, CDR2 FQNEAQ (reference sequence). The length of the CDR3 is 14 residues. CDR3 DNA sequence: TGTGCCAGCAGCTTAGAGGGGTTCTCCGGGGAGCTGTTTTTT. Protein: CASSLEGFSGELFF.